What follows are 11 T cell receptor beta chains derived from one specimen sequenced in a study of blood T cells in healthy people across ages. A second PCR of roughly 6 to 12 cycles used a sample-barcoded 5' primer and a J-beta primer mix. TCRdb ran MiXCR on the 5' RACE reads and lists one entry per CDR3 protein. The data show approximately 800,000 distinct CDR3 sequences, 25% seen once. These same records also appear under a second study, on T cells of mothers and their children.

The sample comprised blood. The source is a boy between 5 and 17 years old in good health.

Worth noting for this clonotype: The conserved phenylalanine or tryptophan normally closing the CDR3 is absent here, so this likely arose from a read error. This chain connects TRBV29-1 to TRBJ2-7; D possibly corresponds to TRBD2 (6 bases). V shed 3 bases and J shed 7 bases, with 16 bases lying between them. This CDR3 region has 13 residues. Germline CDR1 reads SQVTM; CDR2 reads ANQGSEA. The DNA of the CDR3 is TGCAGCGTTGAGGGGGGTCGGGCACAGGAGCAGTACCTC. Translation gives CSVEGGRAQEQYL.

This chain connects TRBV5-1 to TRBJ1-2, with D unclear. V lost 1 base and J lost 0, with 10 bases in between. Per the germline V gene, CDR1 is SGHRS and CDR2 is YFSETQ. The CDR3 extends over 15 amino acids. CDR3 sequence: CASSLLQATNYGYTF. DNA for the CDR3: TGCGCCAGCAGCTTGCTCCAGGCGACTAACTATGGCTACACCTTC.

This chain links TRBV28 with TRBJ1-2; 7 nucleotides align to TRBD1. V trimming: 3 bases; J trimming: 1 base; junction bases outside the gene matches: 8. The CDR3 runs 16 residues. The germline V gene encodes CDR1 MDHEN and CDR2 SYDVKM. The CDR3 nucleotides read TGTGCCAGCAGTTTCGGGACAGCGGATTTTAACTATGGCTACACCTTC. Translating it yields CASSFGTADFNYGYTF.

Here the CDR3 DNA reads TGTGCCAGCAAAGGACTAGCGCCCGAGCAGTACTTC. As protein: CASKGLAPEQYF. The chain joins TRBV25-1 to TRBJ2-7, with TRBD2 matching 9 bases. CDR3 length: 12 amino acids. Germline V gene sequence: CDR1 MGHDK, CDR2 SYGVNS. V gave up 7 bases and J gave up 6 bases; unmatched junction bases: 4.

A few counts support this clonotype. V and J are TRBV6-6 and TRBJ2-3, with no clear D. V gave up 0 bases and J gave up 4 bases, with 11 bases separating them. Germline V gives CDR1 MNHNY, CDR2 SVGAGI (reference sequence). The CDR3 contains 15 residues. CDR3 DNA sequence: TGTGCCAGCAGTTACTCTAGGGTTGCGGCAGATACGCAGTATTTT. Translating it yields CASSYSRVAADTQYF.

The chain employs TRBV12-3 or TRBV12-4 and TRBJ2-1; D is undetermined. This CDR3 contains 12 residues. V dropped 7 bases and J dropped 7 bases, with 11 bases sitting between them. The chain's CDR3 is CASNSEKNEQFF. The CDR3 DNA reads as TGTGCCAGCAACTCGGAGAAGAATGAGCAGTTCTTC.

The V and J genes are TRBV7-9 and TRBJ1-4, with 9 bases matching TRBD1. The CDR3 has 14 amino acids. V trimming: 5 bases; J trimming: 7 bases; junction bases outside the gene matches: 5. Germline V gives CDR1 SEHNR, CDR2 FQNEAQ (reference sequence). The CDR3 bases are TGTGCCAGCAGCCTCGGACAGGGGACTGAAAAACTGTTTTTT. It is translated as CASSLGQGTEKLFF.

This clonotype has a handful of counts. The J gene is TRBJ2-5, the V gene TRBV27; 10 nucleotides agree with TRBD2. Germline values: CDR1 MNHEY, CDR2 SMNVEV (reference sequence). The CDR3 has 14 amino acids. The V gene end was trimmed by 9 bases and the J gene end by 3 bases; junction bases not matched to a gene: 7. CDR3 in DNA: TGTGCCAGTTCGGCCCTAGCGGGAGAAGAGACCCAGTACTTC. It specifies CASSALAGEETQYF.

V usage is TRBV28 and J usage is TRBJ2-2, with TRBD2 matching 10 bases. V trimming: 6 bases; J trimming: 7 bases; junction bases outside the gene matches: 11. CDR3 length: 16 amino acids. Per germline, CDR1 MDHEN and CDR2 SYDVKM. The CDR3 DNA reads TGTGCCAGCAGATCTAGCGGGGGACCCCGGATCGGGGAGCTGTTTTTT. Protein sequence: CASRSSGGPRIGELFF.

The chain links TRBV12-3 or TRBV12-4 to TRBJ2-7; 8 bases fit TRBD1. The ends lost 5 bases at V and 5 bases at J; junction bases unmatched: 11. The CDR3 is 15 residues long. CDR3 residues: CASSSSRDRPDEQYF. The DNA for the CDR3 is TGTGCCAGCAGTAGTTCCCGGGACAGGCCAGACGAGCAGTACTTC.

The chain recombines TRBV7-9 with TRBJ2-5, with D perhaps TRBD2 (5 bases). The CDR3 is 15 amino acids. V dropped 6 bases and J dropped 4 bases, with 18 bases sitting between them. CDR1 and CDR2 from the germline V gene are SEHNR and FQNEAQ (reference sequence). The CDR3 DNA is TGTGCCAGCAGTCCCGGACTGGGATTCGGAGAGACCCAGTACTTC. This codes for CASSPGLGFGETQYF.